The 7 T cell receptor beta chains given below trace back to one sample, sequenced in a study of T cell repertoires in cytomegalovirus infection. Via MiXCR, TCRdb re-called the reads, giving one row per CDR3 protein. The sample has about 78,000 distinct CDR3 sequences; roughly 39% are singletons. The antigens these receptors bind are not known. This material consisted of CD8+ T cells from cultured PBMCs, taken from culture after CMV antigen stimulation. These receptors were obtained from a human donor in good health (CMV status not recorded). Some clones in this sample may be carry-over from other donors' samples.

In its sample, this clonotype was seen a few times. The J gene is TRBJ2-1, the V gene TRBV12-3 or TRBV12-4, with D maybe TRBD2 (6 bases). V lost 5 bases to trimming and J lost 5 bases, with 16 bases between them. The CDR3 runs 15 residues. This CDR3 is CASSTPTSLHNEQFF. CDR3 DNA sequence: TGTGCCAGCAGTACACCGACTAGTCTACACAATGAGCAGTTCTTC.

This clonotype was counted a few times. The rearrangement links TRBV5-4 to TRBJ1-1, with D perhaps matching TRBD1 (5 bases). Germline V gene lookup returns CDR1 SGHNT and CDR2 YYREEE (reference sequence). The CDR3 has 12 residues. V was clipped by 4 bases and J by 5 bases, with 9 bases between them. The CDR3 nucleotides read TGTGCCAGCAGCCGGGGGGGGACTGAAGCTTTCTTT. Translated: CASSRGGTEAFF.

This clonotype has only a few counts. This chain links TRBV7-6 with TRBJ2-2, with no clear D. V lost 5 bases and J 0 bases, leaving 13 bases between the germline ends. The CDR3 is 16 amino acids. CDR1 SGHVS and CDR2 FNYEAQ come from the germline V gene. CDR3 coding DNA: TGTGCCAGCAGCCCGAGTGGTAGTTCGAACACCGGGGAGCTGTTTTTT. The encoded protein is CASSPSGSSNTGELFF.

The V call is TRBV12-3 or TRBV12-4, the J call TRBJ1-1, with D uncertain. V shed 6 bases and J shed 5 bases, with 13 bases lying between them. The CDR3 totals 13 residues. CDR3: CASSSDAGTEAFF. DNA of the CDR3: TGTGCCAGCAGCTCCGACGCGGGGACTGAAGCTTTCTTT.

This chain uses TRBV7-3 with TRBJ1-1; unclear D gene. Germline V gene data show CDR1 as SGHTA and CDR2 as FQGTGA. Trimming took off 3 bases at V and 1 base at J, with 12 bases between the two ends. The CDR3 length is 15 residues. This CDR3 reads CASSFGRTSNTEAFF. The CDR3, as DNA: TGTGCCAGCAGCTTCGGGCGGACTTCGAACACTGAAGCTTTCTTT.

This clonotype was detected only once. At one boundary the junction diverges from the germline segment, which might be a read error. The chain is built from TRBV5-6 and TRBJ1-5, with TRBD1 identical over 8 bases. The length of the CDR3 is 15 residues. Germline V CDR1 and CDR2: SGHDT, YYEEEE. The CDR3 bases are TGTGCCAGCAGCTTGAATCCAGGGGGCAATCAGCCTCAGCATTTT. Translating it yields CASSLNPGGNQPQHF.

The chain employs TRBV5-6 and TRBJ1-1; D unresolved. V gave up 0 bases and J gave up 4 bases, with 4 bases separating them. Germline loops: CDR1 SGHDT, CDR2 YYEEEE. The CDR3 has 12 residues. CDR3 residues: CASSLEFTEAFF. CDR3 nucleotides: TGTGCCAGCAGCTTGGAATTCACTGAAGCTTTCTTT.